The rows below give T cell receptor beta chains drawn from one sample of a study of neurological immune-mediated disorders. TCRdb re-analysed the 5' RACE reads in MiXCR, keeping a single row per CDR3 protein. The table includes about 66,000 distinct CDR3 sequences, 3.9% detected once. Source material: PBMCs. All receptors derive from a man aged 30 to 39 with multiple sclerosis. The CDR3 runs from the conserved cysteine through the conserved F or W.

v_gene: TRBV7-9
j_gene: TRBJ2-5
CDR3aa: CASSLGYLAGNQETQYF

v_gene: TRBV5-1
j_gene: TRBJ2-5
CDR3aa: CASSYFPGQGGVETQYF

v_gene: TRBV6-2/TRBV6-3
j_gene: TRBJ2-3
CDR3aa: CASSYGASTDTQYF

v_gene: TRBV20-1
j_gene: TRBJ1-2
CDR3aa: CSARRLGALNGYTF

v_gene: TRBV29-1
j_gene: TRBJ2-4
CDR3aa: CSGAWGAKNIQYF

v_gene: TRBV6-2/TRBV6-3
j_gene: TRBJ1-5
CDR3aa: CASSYGGTADQPQNF

v_gene: TRBV27
j_gene: TRBJ2-2
CDR3aa: CASSLASGGNTGELFF

v_gene: TRBV6-6
j_gene: TRBJ2-7
CDR3aa: CASTGGSYEQYF

v_gene: TRBV5-1
j_gene: TRBJ1-2
CDR3aa: CASSSTVDGYTF

v_gene: TRBV10-3
j_gene: TRBJ2-5
CDR3aa: CAISGIAGGSQETQYF

v_gene: TRBV9
j_gene: TRBJ2-3
CDR3aa: CASSVGRSGADTQYF

v_gene: TRBV7-9
j_gene: TRBJ1-1
CDR3aa: CASSLPDLWNTEAFF

v_gene: TRBV20-1
j_gene: TRBJ2-7
CDR3aa: CSARDQRTSGGYEQYF

v_gene: TRBV20-1
j_gene: TRBJ2-5
CDR3aa: CSSLARQETQYF

v_gene: TRBV5-1
j_gene: TRBJ2-7
CDR3aa: CASSPGQGFHEQYF

v_gene: TRBV11-2
j_gene: TRBJ2-3
CDR3aa: CASSLVPTDTQYF

v_gene: TRBV2
j_gene: TRBJ1-1
CDR3aa: CASSRAGTEAFF

v_gene: TRBV20-1
j_gene: TRBJ1-2
CDR3aa: CSARPGGGRVYGYTF

v_gene: TRBV5-6
j_gene: TRBJ1-1
CDR3aa: CASSRGTYEAFF

v_gene: TRBV10-3
j_gene: TRBJ2-1
CDR3aa: CAISEQYESLTYNEQFF

v_gene: TRBV3-1
j_gene: TRBJ1-1
CDR3aa: CASSQDKGPLNTEAFF

v_gene: TRBV6-6
j_gene: TRBJ2-3
CDR3aa: CASSWDRVTSTDTQYF

v_gene: TRBV20-1
j_gene: TRBJ2-2
CDR3aa: CSAGDSNTGELFF

v_gene: TRBV10-3
j_gene: TRBJ2-5
CDR3aa: CAIGVNRETQYF

v_gene: TRBV20-1
j_gene: TRBJ2-5
CDR3aa: CSARDSWGQGPQETQYF

v_gene: TRBV7-9
j_gene: TRBJ1-1
CDR3aa: CASSPGDFRNTEAFF

v_gene: TRBV7-2
j_gene: TRBJ2-5
CDR3aa: CASSLDETQYF

v_gene: TRBV7-3
j_gene: TRBJ1-5
CDR3aa: CARELTGSREGRYRNQPQHF

v_gene: TRBV6-5
j_gene: TRBJ2-7
CDR3aa: CASSYSRMTGLYEQYF

v_gene: TRBV20-1
j_gene: TRBJ2-7
CDR3aa: CSALPYYQSSYEQYF